The 21 T cell receptor beta chains listed next were all sequenced from one sample in a study of shared clonotypes between healthy human individuals. CD8 cells regarded as naive lacked CD45RO, were positively chosen for CCR7, and omitted terminally differentiated effector memory CD45RA+ cells. The table came from immunoSEQ multiplex PCR; TCRdb's copy has only in-frame clones and leaves some out. The sample lists approximately 1.9 million clones; 93% were seen once. The sample taken for sequencing was naive CD8+ T cells from PBMCs. Source of these receptors: a man younger than 35 in good health. Some clones in this sample may be carry-over from other donors' samples.

The V gene is TRBV7-3, the J gene TRBJ1-2; TRBD1 might be the D (5 bases). The germline V gene has CDR1 SGHTA and CDR2 FQGTGA. The CDR3 loop spans 16 amino acids. V lost 5 bases and J lost 3, with 19 bases in between. The DNA for the CDR3 is TGTGCCAGCAGCGAGGATCCGGGGCTTGGGTACTATGGCTACACCTTC. This codes for CASSEDPGLGYYGYTF.

V gene TRBV5-6 combines with J gene TRBJ2-7, with 10 bases fitting TRBD2. This CDR3 has 15 residues. CDR1 is SGHDT, CDR2 YYEEEE, per germline. V shed 4 bases, J shed 7 bases, and the junction held 11 bases outside the gene matches. Here the CDR3 reads CASSQREGPLLEQYF. The CDR3 DNA follows: TGTGCCAGCAGCCAGCGGGAGGGTCCCCTACTGGAGCAGTACTTC.

This clone was counted between two and nine times. The gene calls are TRBV7-9 and TRBJ1-1; D uncertain. With 8 bases removed from V and 6 bases from J, the gap between germline ends came to 16 bases. This CDR3 is built from 13 residues. Germline CDR1 reads SEHNR; CDR2 reads FQNEAQ (reference sequence). The DNA of the CDR3 is TGTGCCAGCCGGACCCCGGGAAAGGCTGAAGCTTTCTTT. It encodes CASRTPGKAEAFF.

On this clone itself: Other DNA sequences within the sample encode an identical CDR3. The chain uses TRBV4-1 and TRBJ2-7; 7 bases line up with TRBD1. Germline CDR1 is MGHRA and CDR2 is YSYEKL. This CDR3 is 13 amino acids long. V was pared by 0 bases and J by 5 bases, with 1 base of the junction left unmatched. CDR3 in amino acids: CASSQDRGHEQYF. The CDR3 DNA sequence: TGCGCCAGCAGCCAAGATAGGGGGCACGAGCAGTACTTC.

The chain couples TRBV18 to TRBJ1-1; D gene ambiguous. The CDR3 is made up of 14 amino acids. Germline CDR1 reads KGHSH; CDR2 reads LQKENI. V lost 3 bases and J lost 4, with 12 bases in between. DNA for the CDR3: TGTGCCAGCTCACCGACTCGCGGTAGCACTGAAGCTTTCTTT. It translates to CASSPTRGSTEAFF.

The gene calls are TRBV14 and TRBJ2-1; D is possibly TRBD2 (5 bases). The germline CDR1 and CDR2 sequences are SGHDN and FVKESK. Trimming left V 3 bases short and J 7 bases short, with 16 bases between. This CDR3 is 15 amino acids long. The CDR3 is CASSQRSGMQNEQFF. CDR3 DNA sequence: TGTGCCAGCAGCCAGCGATCGGGGATGCAGAATGAGCAGTTCTTC.

This clone occurred a few times. The rearrangement joins TRBV13 to TRBJ1-5; D gene unclear. The CDR3 totals 15 residues. Trimming left V 0 bases short and J 0 bases short, with 6 bases between. Germline loops: CDR1 PRHDT, CDR2 FYEKMQ (reference sequence). The CDR3: CASSLGQNSNQPQHF. The CDR3, as DNA: TGTGCCAGCAGCTTAGGGCAGAATAGCAATCAGCCCCAGCATTTT. The variable domain in full, with the rest retrieved from reference TRBV13 and TRBJ1-5, is AAGVIQSPRHLIKEKRETATLKCYPIPRHDTVYWYQQGPGQDPQFLISFYEKMQSDKGSIPDRFSAQQFSDYHSELNMSSLELGDSALYFCASSLGQNSNQPQHFGDGTRLSIL.

There are a few counts of this clone. This chain connects TRBV9 to TRBJ1-1, with D unresolved. CDR1 and CDR2 from the germline V gene are SGDLS and YYNGEE. CDR3 size: 13 residues. Trimming cost V 10 bases and J 5 bases, with 18 bases left between them. In nucleotides, the CDR3 is TGTGCCTCCAGGCCCGTCCTTCGGACTGAAGCTTTCTTT. This codes for CASRPVLRTEAFF. The full variable domain, its missing parts supplied by reference TRBV9 and TRBJ1-1, is DSGVTQTPKHLITATGQRVTLRCSPRSGDLSVYWYQQSLDQGLQFLIQYYNGEERAKGNILERFSAQQFPDLHSELNLSSLELGDSALYFCASRPVLRTEAFFGQGTRLTVV.

V usage is TRBV4-1 and J usage is TRBJ2-7; TRBD2 agrees at 8 bases. V lost 1 base, J lost 0 bases, and 2 bases stayed unmatched. The CDR3 is 15 amino acids. Germline V gene sequence: CDR1 MGHRA, CDR2 YSYEKL. Here the CDR3 reads CASSQAGGSSYEQYF. Written as DNA, the CDR3 is TGCGCCAGCAGCCAAGCGGGAGGGAGCTCCTACGAGCAGTACTTC.

The CDR3 spells CASSWAGNNEQFF. The CDR3 region has the DNA TGCGCCAGCAGCTGGGCCGGGAACAATGAGCAGTTCTTC. V gene TRBV5-1 combines with J gene TRBJ2-1, with a tentative D call TRBD2 (5 bases). The V end lost 3 bases, the J end lost 5 bases, and 9 bases lay between the germline ends. The length of the CDR3 is 13 residues. CDR1 is SGHRS, CDR2 YFSETQ, per germline.

This chain connects TRBV27 to TRBJ1-2, with TRBD1 matching over 7 bases. Germline trimming cut 7 bases from V and 2 bases from J; bases unmatched to any gene: 16. Germline CDR1 and CDR2: MNHEY and SMNVEV (reference sequence). The CDR3 runs 17 residues. DNA for the CDR3: TGTGCCAGCACCCCTGGACCCACAGGGGCTCCGAACTATGGCTACACCTTC. This codes for CASTPGPTGAPNYGYTF.

The rearrangement joins TRBV4-3 to TRBJ2-7; D is unresolved. This CDR3 has 16 residues. With 0 bases removed from V and 0 bases from J, the gap between germline ends came to 12 bases. Germline V CDR1 and CDR2: LGHNA, YSLEER. CDR3 in DNA: TGCGCCAGCAGCCAAGATATCGAGCGCAGCTCCTACGAGCAGTACTTC. Amino acids: CASSQDIERSSYEQYF.

The chain couples TRBV4-1 to TRBJ1-1, with 10 bases aligning to TRBD1. This CDR3 region has 14 residues. V lost 4 bases to trimming and J lost 3 bases; unmatched junction nucleotides: 2. Germline values: CDR1 MGHRA, CDR2 YSYEKL. The CDR3 nucleotides are TGCGCCAGCAGCCCGGACAGGGGGGACACTGAAGCTTTCTTT. This sequence encodes CASSPDRGDTEAFF.

V is TRBV5-6 and J is TRBJ2-5; TRBD1 agrees at 7 bases. This CDR3 comprises 13 residues. With 2 bases clipped from V and 3 bases from J, the junction kept 1 base outside the gene matches. Germline V gene lookup returns CDR1 SGHDT and CDR2 YYEEEE. The CDR3 DNA follows: TGTGCCAGCAGCTTCGACAGGGAAGAGACCCAGTACTTC. Its protein is CASSFDREETQYF.

The chain employs TRBV19 and TRBJ2-2; D gene unclear. The CDR3 is made up of 17 amino acids. From germline, CDR1 is LNHDA and CDR2 SQIVND (reference sequence). V was trimmed by 1 base and J by 1 base, leaving 13 bases between them. Here the CDR3 reads CASSIVLGLKNTGELFF. CDR3 coding DNA: TGTGCCAGTAGTATAGTTCTCGGGCTAAAGAACACCGGGGAGCTGTTTTTT.

The rearrangement joins TRBV5-6 to TRBJ2-7; D is unclear. V lost 0 bases to trimming and J lost 4 bases, with 11 bases between them. This CDR3 contains 14 residues. Germline CDR1 reads SGHDT; CDR2 reads YYEEEE. Here the CDR3 reads CASSLGVGRYEQYF. CDR3 sequence (DNA): TGTGCCAGCAGCTTGGGCGTAGGTAGGTACGAGCAGTACTTC.

The DNA for the CDR3 is TGTGCCAGCAGTCAAAGCGGGAGCTCCTACAATGAGCAGTTCTTC. It yields the protein CASSQSGSSYNEQFF. The chain recombines TRBV28 with TRBJ2-1; 8 nucleotides agree with TRBD2. Per the germline V gene, CDR1 is MDHEN and CDR2 is SYDVKM. The CDR3 covers 15 residues. V was clipped by 5 bases and J by 0 bases; unmatched bases: 3.

This rearrangement joins TRBV4-2 to TRBJ2-7, with D perhaps TRBD2 (5 bases). V shed 0 bases and J shed 6 bases, with 9 bases lying between them. Looked up from germline, CDR1 is LGHNA and CDR2 is YNFKEQ. The CDR3 is 13 amino acids. The CDR3 nucleotides read TGTGCCAGCAGCCAAGAGGTTGGAGGCGAGCAGTACTTC. Translation gives CASSQEVGGEQYF.

The V call is TRBV29-1, the J call TRBJ2-1; TRBD2 matches at 9 bases. This CDR3 spans 16 amino acids. The V and J ends lost 5 bases and 0 bases, in that order; junction bases with no gene match: 8. Germline CDR1 SQVTM, CDR2 ANQGSEA. This CDR3 is CSVLGLAQSSYNEQFF. The CDR3 DNA follows: TGCAGCGTTCTAGGACTAGCGCAGAGCTCCTACAATGAGCAGTTCTTC.

This chain uses TRBV9 with TRBJ2-1; 13 positions match TRBD2. V dropped 5 bases and J dropped 9; count of bases not matched to a gene: 14. The CDR3 runs 17 residues. Germline V CDR1 and CDR2: SGDLS, YYNGEE. Here the CDR3 reads CASREATVGLAGTEQFF. The CDR3 DNA follows: TGTGCCAGCAGAGAAGCGACAGTGGGACTAGCGGGAACTGAGCAGTTCTTC.

The chain uses TRBV28 and TRBJ2-7, with unresolved D. The CDR3 totals 17 residues. The V and J ends lost 3 bases and 2 bases respectively, with 20 bases between them. From germline, CDR1 is MDHEN and CDR2 SYDVKM. CDR3 in amino acids: CASSFTPNGRATYEQYF. The CDR3 DNA is TGTGCCAGCAGTTTTACCCCCAACGGCCGGGCCACCTACGAGCAGTACTTC.